This TCR beta chain was sequenced in a study of a mutant IDH1 vaccine in newly diagnosed glioma. On the study more broadly: Patients had received radiotherapy, temozolomide, or both previously, most receiving both.

General study points: Top-clonotype changes in peripheral T cells seemed unrelated to pseudoprogression.

The time point here: week 23, last vaccination. With topical imiquimod, each dose of the vaccine consisted of 300 ug of mutant IDH1 20-mer peptide. Some clones are missing from TCRdb's copy, which holds only in-frame ones; the method was immunoSEQ multiplex PCR. Among about 65,000 clones, about 88% were seen once, and the ten largest hold approximately 3.7%. A note on this clone: Its matching antigen is unknown.

The receptor comes from a man in his thirties or forties with glioma. The sample here was PBMCs, taken from a glioma patient whose treatment included an IDH1 peptide vaccine.

As DNA, the CDR3 is TGTGCCAGCAGTAGGAGGGAAGGGGGACATGGGCAGTTCTTC. This translates into CASSRREGGHGQFF. The chain employs TRBV27 and TRBJ2-1; D assignment may be TRBD1 or TRBD2 (6 bases each). With 5 bases removed from V and 12 bases from J, the gap between germline ends came to 20 bases. The germline gives CDR1 MNHEY, CDR2 SMNVEV (reference sequence). The CDR3 totals 14 residues.